These 27 T cell receptor beta chains were all obtained from the same sample, sequenced in a study of cytomegalovirus exposure and HLA in healthy donors. Assay used: immunoSEQ multiplex PCR; TCRdb lists only in-frame clones, some missing. The sample consists of 60,000 to 80,000 clones, about 82% of them appearing once. Sequenced: PBMCs. The receptors derive from a man younger than 45 in good health and CMV-seronegative.

V and J are TRBV13 and TRBJ1-1; D call uncertain. There are 12 residues in the CDR3. Germline V lookup: CDR1 PRHDT, CDR2 FYEKMQ (reference sequence). V gave up 2 bases and J gave up 4 bases, with 5 bases separating them. The CDR3 sequence is CASSLWATEAFF. The CDR3 nucleotides are TGTGCCAGCAGCTTATGGGCCACTGAAGCTTTCTTT.

The chain employs TRBV5-1 and TRBJ2-5, with TRBD2 matching 10 bases. CDR1 and CDR2 (germline): SGHRS, YFSETQ. CDR3 size: 16 residues. Trimming cost V 4 bases and J 2 bases; bases outside gene matches: 8. CDR3 residues: CASSLQAGGTQETQYF. CDR3 DNA sequence: TGCGCCAGCAGCCTCCAAGCGGGGGGGACTCAAGAGACCCAGTACTTC.

The chain recombines TRBV7-9 with TRBJ1-5; D is uncertain. V was pared by 1 base and J by 6 bases, with 10 bases between. The length of the CDR3 is 14 residues. The V gene's germline CDR1 is SEHNR and CDR2 FQNEAQ (reference sequence). The CDR3 region has the DNA TGTGCCAGCAGCTTAGGGGCGGGTCCTCAGCCCCAGCATTTT. Protein: CASSLGAGPQPQHF.

The J gene is TRBJ2-1, the V gene TRBV11-2, with a weak D call TRBD2 (6 bases). Trimming removed 2 bases at V and 0 bases at J, with 11 bases between. Germline CDR1 reads SGHAT; CDR2 reads FQNNGV. The CDR3 is made up of 16 amino acids. CDR3 sequence: CASSLKAGSSYNEQFF. CDR3 nucleotides: TGTGCCAGCAGCTTAAAAGCGGGTAGCTCCTACAATGAGCAGTTCTTC.

This clone was observed a handful of times. This chain uses TRBV28 with TRBJ1-2; D gene ambiguous. Looked up from germline, CDR1 is MDHEN and CDR2 is SYDVKM. Trimming cost V 6 bases and J 8 bases, with 16 bases left between them. The CDR3 consists of 13 residues. DNA of the CDR3: TGTGCCAGCAGGCTAACCCCTACCGCAGGCTACACCTTC. This gives the protein CASRLTPTAGYTF.

The rearrangement joins TRBV2 to TRBJ2-1; tentatively, D is TRBD1 (6 bases). In germline, CDR1 is SNHLY, CDR2 FYNNEI. This CDR3 comprises 12 residues. V gave up 6 bases and J gave up 7 bases, with 10 bases separating them. In nucleotides, the CDR3 is TGTGCCAGCAGCCTACAGGGTAATGAGCAGTTCTTC. This sequence encodes CASSLQGNEQFF.

This clone appeared once. The gene calls are TRBV9 and TRBJ2-5; TRBD1 aligns across 9 bases. Germline assignment: CDR1 SGDLS and CDR2 YYNGEE. The V segment lost 0 bases and the J segment 5 bases; nucleotides outside the gene matches: 5. This CDR3 contains 15 residues. CDR3 amino acids: CASSVEQGATETQYF. The CDR3 nucleotides read TGTGCCAGCAGCGTAGAACAGGGGGCGACGGAGACCCAGTACTTC.

The sample holds one count of this clone. The rearrangement joins TRBV7-2 to TRBJ2-1; 13 positions agree with TRBD2. Germline-derived CDR1 and CDR2 are SGHTA and FQGNSA. The CDR3 has 14 residues. J gave up 12 bases and V 4 bases, and 6 bases lay outside the gene matches. CDR3 nucleotides: TGTGCCAGCAGCTCGGGACTAGCGGGACTGGCGCAGTTCTTC. Translation gives CASSSGLAGLAQFF.

This clone was found a few times. The chain uses TRBV5-1 and TRBJ2-2, with D possibly being TRBD2 (6 bases). Germline V gives CDR1 SGHRS, CDR2 YFSETQ. The CDR3 covers 15 residues. V gave up 5 bases and J gave up 1 base, with 12 bases separating them. CDR3 sequence reads: CASSSIAENTGELFF. The DNA for the CDR3 is TGCGCCAGCAGTTCAATAGCGGAGAACACCGGGGAGCTGTTTTTT.

The chain employs TRBV6-4 and TRBJ1-2; 8 bases line up with TRBD1. Germline V gene lookup returns CDR1 MRHNA and CDR2 SNTAGT. The CDR3 consists of 13 residues. The V segment lost 3 bases and the J segment 5 bases; nucleotides outside the gene matches: 2. Here the CDR3 DNA reads TGTGCCAGCAGTGAAAACAGGGGGTATGGCTACACCTTC. This gives the protein CASSENRGYGYTF.

The rearrangement joins TRBV2 to TRBJ2-7; 9 bases are shared with TRBD1. The junction had 4 bases not matched to a gene; V was cut back by 9 bases and J by 4 bases. Germline V gives CDR1 SNHLY, CDR2 FYNNEI. CDR3 length equals 12 residues. The CDR3 is CASGGQGYEQYF. As DNA, the CDR3 is TGTGCCAGTGGGGGACAGGGATACGAGCAGTACTTC.

The J gene is TRBJ2-3, the V gene TRBV4-1, with TRBD2 matching over 10 bases. This CDR3 is built from 15 residues. V was clipped by 8 bases and J by 5 bases; unmatched bases: 10. Germline V gene sequence: CDR1 MGHRA, CDR2 YSYEKL. The CDR3 reads CASGRLAGEGDTQYF. Here the CDR3 DNA reads TGCGCCAGCGGGAGGCTAGCGGGAGAAGGAGATACGCAGTATTTT.

V and J are TRBV9 and TRBJ1-6, with D tentatively TRBD1 (6 bases). This CDR3 comprises 14 residues. Per the germline V gene, CDR1 is SGDLS and CDR2 is YYNGEE. The ends were cut back, 0 bases at V and 7 bases at J, with 8 bases in the middle. The CDR3 DNA follows: TGTGCCAGCAGCGTAGGGACAGCAAATTCACCCCTCCACTTT. Amino acid sequence: CASSVGTANSPLHF.

V gene TRBV30 combines with J gene TRBJ2-3; D gene unclear. The CDR3 is 11 amino acids. Germline loops: CDR1 GTSNPN, CDR2 SVGIG (reference sequence). The V and J ends lost 7 bases and 6 bases respectively, with 11 bases between them. The DNA of the CDR3 is TGTGCCTCCTCTCGAGCCGATACGCAGTATTTT. It translates to CASSRADTQYF.

The chain recombines TRBV11-2 with TRBJ2-7; possible D gene TRBD2, 7 bases. This CDR3 contains 15 residues. CDR1 and CDR2 (germline): SGHAT, FQNNGV. Between the trimmed V and J ends, which lost 5 bases and 4 bases, there was a span of 18 bases. The CDR3 nucleotides are TGTGCCAGCAGCCCCTCGCGGGGGCCTGGGTACGAGCAGTACGTC. Its translation: CASSPSRGPGYEQYV.

The chain is built from TRBV28 and TRBJ2-4; 8 bases line up with TRBD1. From germline, CDR1 is MDHEN and CDR2 SYDVKM. This CDR3 region has 15 residues. V trimming: 7 bases; J trimming: 6 bases; junction bases outside the gene matches: 11. The DNA of the CDR3 is TGTGCCAGCAATTCACCAGGGGGCTTGAGAAACATTCAGTACTTC. This gives the protein CASNSPGGLRNIQYF.

This clone was found a few times. This chain uses TRBV10-3 with TRBJ2-7; 8 nucleotides match TRBD1. V lost 6 bases to trimming and J lost 5 bases; unmatched junction nucleotides: 3. The CDR3 length is 12 residues. The germline CDR1 and CDR2 sequences are ENHRY and SYGVKD. DNA for the CDR3: TGTGCCATCAGGGACAGGGCTAACGAGCAGTACTTC. It yields the protein CAIRDRANEQYF.

The chain has TRBV18 and TRBJ1-3, with 7 bases identical to TRBD1. The CDR3 loop spans 16 amino acids. Germline trimming cut 5 bases from V and 0 bases from J; bases unmatched to any gene: 7. The germline V gene encodes CDR1 KGHSH and CDR2 LQKENI. The CDR3 reads CASSNQGVDSGNTIYF. Written as DNA, the CDR3 is TGTGCCAGCTCAAACCAGGGGGTCGACTCTGGAAACACCATATATTTT.

V gene TRBV5-1 combines with J gene TRBJ1-5; D not certain. The CDR3 spans 14 residues. Between the trimmed V and J ends, which lost 0 bases and 5 bases, there was a span of 9 bases. CDR1 SGHRS and CDR2 YFSETQ come from the germline V gene. Here the CDR3 DNA reads TGCGCCAGCAGCTTGGAAGGAGGGTATCAGCCCCAGCATTTT. This translates into CASSLEGGYQPQHF.

The chain employs TRBV9 and TRBJ1-2, with TRBD1 matching over 8 bases. V shed 0 bases, J shed 8 bases, and the junction held 9 bases outside the gene matches. CDR1 SGDLS and CDR2 YYNGEE come from the germline V gene. The CDR3 is made up of 15 amino acids. The CDR3 reads CASSVESTGVGGYTF. The DNA for the CDR3 is TGTGCCAGCAGCGTAGAATCGACAGGGGTTGGCGGCTACACCTTC.

J is TRBJ1-5 and V is TRBV7-9, with 9 bases that match TRBD1. Per germline, CDR1 SEHNR and CDR2 FQNEAQ (reference sequence). The CDR3 contains 17 residues. The J segment lost 6 bases and the V segment lost 5 bases, leaving 14 bases of the junction unmatched. The CDR3 protein is CASSPAWGQGIGQPQHF. CDR3 bases: TGTGCCAGCAGCCCTGCCTGGGGACAGGGAATAGGTCAGCCCCAGCATTTT.

In its sample, this clone was seen a few times. This chain joins TRBV7-2 and TRBJ2-7; D remains ambiguous. The CDR3 is made up of 14 amino acids. Germline V gene data show CDR1 as SGHTA and CDR2 as FQGNSA. The V end lost 4 bases, the J end lost 2 bases, and 12 bases lay between the germline ends. This CDR3 is CASSSRARTYEQYF. Here the CDR3 DNA reads TGTGCCAGCAGCTCCCGCGCCAGGACCTACGAGCAGTACTTC.

The CDR3 loop reads CASSSPGTEYGYTF. The CDR3, as DNA: TGTGCCAGCAGCTCCCCCGGGACAGAATATGGCTACACCTTC. V usage is TRBV5-8 and J usage is TRBJ1-2; 7 positions agree with TRBD1. This CDR3 contains 14 residues. The ends lost 3 bases at V and 5 bases at J; junction bases unmatched: 7. Germline-derived CDR1 and CDR2 are SGHTS and YDEGEE.

CDR3 DNA: TGCGCCAGCAGCCAAGGGCTAAGGTCCATGATATGGGACAGGCGCACAGATACGCAGTATTTT. Residues: CASSQGLRSMIWDRRTDTQYF. The rearrangement uses TRBV4-1 and TRBJ2-3; 8 bases map to TRBD1. This CDR3 comprises 21 residues. V lost 1 base, J lost 1 base, and 19 bases stayed unmatched. Germline CDR1 and CDR2: MGHRA and YSYEKL.

V and J are TRBV18 and TRBJ2-1, with TRBD2 matching 9 bases. V was clipped by 6 bases and J by 5 bases; unmatched bases: 5. Germline V CDR1 and CDR2: KGHSH, LQKENI. The CDR3 spans 14 residues. The CDR3, as DNA: TGTGCCAGCTCCGACTCTAGCGGGAACAATGAGCAGTTCTTC. Translation: CASSDSSGNNEQFF.

This chain connects TRBV4-1 to TRBJ2-2; 7 nucleotides align to TRBD1. V gave up 1 base and J gave up 5 bases; unmatched junction bases: 10. The CDR3 totals 17 residues. Germline CDR1 reads MGHRA; CDR2 reads YSYEKL. CDR3 region: CASSQVGVRGLTGELFF. CDR3 nucleotides: TGCGCCAGCAGCCAAGTTGGTGTTAGGGGGCTGACCGGGGAGCTGTTTTTT.

The CDR3 DNA sequence: TGTGCCAGCAGCCCGGACAGCGCGGCGAGCGGTGGCTACACCTTC. Translating gives CASSPDSAASGGYTF. The chain employs TRBV28 and TRBJ1-2; possible D gene TRBD1, 6 bases. CDR3 length: 15 residues. With 6 bases removed from V and 7 bases from J, the gap between germline ends came to 21 bases. Germline V gene sequence: CDR1 MDHEN, CDR2 SYDVKM.